The subject of this entry is one T cell receptor beta chain. CDR3 length equals 15 residues. V shed 5 bases, J shed 5 bases, and the junction held 8 bases outside the gene matches. The V gene's germline CDR1 is SGHVS and CDR2 FQNEAQ. The source of the sample is a study of T cell changes during pregnancy in multiple sclerosis. Sequenced by immunoSEQ multiplex PCR; TCRdb stores in-frame clones only, minus some. Seen here are about 69,000 clones, roughly nine tenths observed once, and the top ten hold under 0.3%. This sequence was found in a female donor in good health, enrolled as a control in a pregnancy study. This chain connects TRBV7-8 to TRBJ2-5, with 10 bases lining up with TRBD2. The sequences come from CD4+ T cells from peripheral blood mononuclear cells, collected in the third trimester of pregnancy. The CDR3 DNA reads TGTGCCAGCAGCCTGAGTAGCGGGGGGTCCGAGACCCAGTACTTC. This sequence encodes CASSLSSGGSETQYF.